Listed here are 30 T cell receptor beta chains from one sample, sequenced in a study of T cells in Graves' hyperthyroidism and ophthalmopathy. RNA transcripts yielded amplified TCR beta CDR3 regions. A set of HTBI primers served as the primers for a first-round RT-PCR of the TCR CDR3. TCRdb called the multiplex PCR reads again in MiXCR, with one record for every CDR3 protein. The table has roughly 550,000 distinct CDR3 sequences, about 16% seen once. Specimen: blood. The receptor set was obtained from a young woman with Graves' ophthalmopathy.

J is TRBJ2-1 and V is TRBV13, with 10 bases lining up with TRBD2. J gave up 7 bases and V 4 bases, and 16 bases lay outside the gene matches. The CDR3 has 18 residues. CDR1 is PRHDT, CDR2 FYEKMQ, per germline (reference sequence). The CDR3, as DNA: TGTGCCAGCAGCTCAACTAGGGGGGCAGCGGGAGGGAAGAATGAGCAGTTCTTC. Its translation is CASSSTRGAAGGKNEQFF.

This clonotype was detected many times. This rearrangement joins TRBV6-1 to TRBJ2-7, with 9 bases lining up with TRBD2. The CDR3 consists of 17 residues. Germline values: CDR1 MNHNS, CDR2 SASEGT. Unmatched junction bases numbered 18, after V lost 6 bases and J lost 6 bases. CDR3 amino acids: CASSQTLVAGELSEQYF. The CDR3 DNA follows: TGTGCCAGCAGCCAAACCCTTGTAGCGGGAGAACTAAGCGAGCAGTACTTC.

This clonotype occurred many times. The V and J genes are TRBV5-6 and TRBJ2-2; possibly TRBD1 or TRBD2 for D (5 bases each). The germline CDR1 and CDR2 sequences are SGHDT and YYEEEE. This CDR3 is built from 15 residues. Trimming removed 3 bases from V and 0 bases from J, with 9 bases in between. The DNA for the CDR3 is TGTGCCAGCAGCTCGGGACCGACGAACACCGGGGAGCTGTTTTTT. Translated: CASSSGPTNTGELFF.

There are many counts of this clonotype. This CDR3 is CASSQVLGGYEQYF. In DNA form, the CDR3 reads TGCGCCAGCAGCCAAGTCCTAGGGGGCTACGAGCAGTACTTC. The V call is TRBV4-3, the J call TRBJ2-7, with D tentatively TRBD1 (6 bases). There are 14 residues in the CDR3. With 1 base removed from V and 3 bases from J, the gap between germline ends came to 10 bases. Germline assignment: CDR1 LGHNA and CDR2 YSLEER.

This clonotype was seen at least ten times. The chain combines TRBV6-1 with TRBJ2-7; no definite D call. With 7 bases removed from V and 2 bases from J, the gap between germline ends came to 9 bases. The CDR3 length is 12 residues. Germline lookup yields CDR1 MNHNS and CDR2 SASEGT. In DNA form, the CDR3 reads TGTGCCAGCAAATCTCGAGCCTACGAGCAGTACTTC. Residues: CASKSRAYEQYF.

This clonotype was observed a few times. This chain links TRBV7-7 with TRBJ2-2; D tentatively fits TRBD1 or TRBD2 (6 bases each). The germline gives CDR1 SSHAT, CDR2 FNYEAQ (reference sequence). The CDR3 is 16 amino acids. V was cut by 4 bases and J by 4 bases, with 16 bases left in between. The CDR3 DNA follows: TGTGCCAGCAGCTCCAATCGGGGGCGCGGCACCGGGGAGCTGTTTTTT. Its translation is CASSSNRGRGTGELFF.

The J gene is TRBJ2-1, the V gene TRBV12-3 or TRBV12-4, with D perhaps TRBD2 (8 bases). Trimming took 5 bases from V and 4 from J, leaving 21 bases between them. This CDR3 spans 17 amino acids. CDR3 residues: CASSPAGDSDFYNEQFF. In DNA, the CDR3 is TGTGCCAGCAGTCCAGCGGGGGACAGCGATTTTTACAATGAGCAGTTCTTC.

The chain recombines TRBV4-2 with TRBJ2-3; D possibly matches TRBD1 or TRBD2 (6 bases each). CDR1 is LGHNA and CDR2 is YNFKEQ in the germline V gene. V was clipped by 4 bases and J by 4 bases, with 15 bases between them. This CDR3 is 15 amino acids long. The CDR3 DNA sequence: TGTGCCAGCAGCCTTAATCCAGGGGAGGCAGATACGCAGTATTTT. Residues: CASSLNPGEADTQYF.

The genes are TRBV24-1 and TRBJ2-2; 9 positions agree with TRBD1. Looked up from germline, CDR1 is KGHDR and CDR2 is SFDVKD. The CDR3 covers 17 residues. The V gene end was trimmed by 2 bases and the J gene end by 4 bases; junction bases not matched to a gene: 7. CDR3 sequence (DNA): TGTGCCACCAGTGATTGGAAACAGGGGGCGAGCACCGGGGAGCTGTTTTTT. Residues: CATSDWKQGASTGELFF.

The table lists this clonotype with many counts. At one boundary the junction diverges from the germline segment, which might be a read error. The V gene is TRBV9, the J gene TRBJ1-5; possible D gene TRBD1, 5 bases. CDR3 length: 16 amino acids. The germline V gene has CDR1 SGDLS and CDR2 YYNGEE. The CDR3 sequence: CANSVVRGCGNQPQHF. In nucleotides, the CDR3 is TGTGCCAACAGCGTAGTGCGGGGGTGCGGCAATCAGCCCCAGCATTTT.

This clonotype was recorded a few times. The chain recombines TRBV7-3 with TRBJ2-2; D is possibly TRBD2 (5 bases). V lost 4 bases and J lost 5, with 8 bases in between. The germline gives CDR1 SGHTA, CDR2 FQGTGA. CDR3 length: 13 amino acids. DNA of the CDR3: TGTGCCAGCAGCTCCTCGGGGACCGGGGAGCTGTTTTTT. Translation: CASSSSGTGELFF.

This clonotype was counted a few times. One end of the junction does not line up with germline, which may come from a read error. The chain joins TRBV7-9 to TRBJ2-5; 12 positions match TRBD2. The CDR3 extends over 18 amino acids. Germline V gene sequence: CDR1 SEHNR, CDR2 FQNEAQ (reference sequence). The CDR3 region is CASNLDRTSGTYQETQYF. In DNA form, the CDR3 reads TGTGCCAGCAACTTAGATCGGACTAGCGGGACGTACCAAGAGACCCAGTACTTC.

V and J are TRBV12-3 or TRBV12-4 and TRBJ2-2, with TRBD2 matching over 10 bases. The ends lost 2 bases at V and 4 bases at J; junction bases unmatched: 7. The CDR3 sequence is 17 residues long. The CDR3 loop reads CASSLSRTSGRTGELFF. CDR3 bases: TGTGCCAGCAGTTTATCTCGGACTAGCGGTCGCACCGGGGAGCTGTTTTTT.

This rearrangement joins TRBV7-6 to TRBJ2-2, with D unresolved. The CDR3 spans 19 residues. Germline loops: CDR1 SGHVS, CDR2 FNYEAQ. The V gene lost 2 bases and the J gene lost 2 bases, with 21 bases spanning the gap. CDR3 DNA sequence: TGTGCCAGCAGCTTACCCGTAACGATAATACAAAAAAACACCGGGGAGCTGTTTTTT. Translated, it gives CASSLPVTIIQKNTGELFF.

J is TRBJ2-1 and V is TRBV5-1; D gene uncertain. The V end was cut by 4 bases, the J end by 12 bases, with 14 bases between. Germline values: CDR1 SGHRS, CDR2 YFSETQ. The CDR3 contains 12 residues. In DNA, the CDR3 is TGCGCCAGCAGCCCTTCGTTGGAGACGCAGTTCTTC. It encodes CASSPSLETQFF.

This clonotype has at least ten counts. The V call is TRBV4-2, the J call TRBJ1-1; D is perhaps TRBD1 (5 bases). Germline CDR1 reads LGHNA; CDR2 reads YNFKEQ. The CDR3 covers 16 residues. The V gene lost 0 bases and the J gene lost 0 bases, with 11 bases spanning the gap. CDR3 nucleotides: TGTGCCAGCAGCCAAGATGAGGAGGGGTTGAACACTGAAGCTTTCTTT. This translates into CASSQDEEGLNTEAFF.

This clonotype has just a few counts. V is TRBV28 and J is TRBJ1-2, with D unclear. V was trimmed by 2 bases and J by 6 bases, leaving 10 bases between them. Per germline, CDR1 MDHEN and CDR2 SYDVKM. The CDR3 has 13 residues. CDR3 amino acids: CASSLPGLDGYTF. DNA for the CDR3: TGTGCCAGCAGTTTACCCGGGCTGGATGGCTACACCTTC.

This chain uses TRBV5-1 with TRBJ1-1; tentative D call: TRBD1 (6 bases). Germline-derived CDR1 and CDR2 are SGHRS and YFSETQ. The germline V and J ends were trimmed by 4 bases and 3 bases, with 16 bases remaining between them. This CDR3 is built from 15 residues. CDR3 residues: CASSPTGVLDTEAFF. In DNA, the CDR3 is TGCGCCAGCAGCCCGACAGGAGTTTTGGACACTGAAGCTTTCTTT.

This clonotype was observed at least ten times. CDR3 nucleotide sequence: TGTGCCAGCAGCCCTCGTCAGACTAAAAACACTGAAGCTTTCTTT. As protein: CASSPRQTKNTEAFF. The chain uses TRBV12-3 or TRBV12-4 and TRBJ1-1; D is undetermined. The V end lost 6 bases, the J end lost 2 bases, and 16 bases lay between the germline ends. This CDR3 has 15 residues.

This clonotype has a count of ten or more. The rearrangement uses TRBV12-3 or TRBV12-4 and TRBJ2-5; 9 bases fit TRBD1. This CDR3 is built from 14 residues. Trimming took 5 bases from V and 5 from J; bases not matched to a gene: 6. The CDR3 nucleotides read TGTGCCAGCAGTCACACAGGGGGCAGTGAGACCCAGTACTTC. This sequence encodes CASSHTGGSETQYF.

This clonotype was picked up many times. The gene calls are TRBV20-1 and TRBJ2-3; D uncertain. Germline assignment: CDR1 DFQATT and CDR2 SNEGSKA (reference sequence). With 2 bases removed from V and 4 bases from J, the gap between germline ends came to 28 bases. The CDR3 totals 19 residues. The CDR3 region has the DNA TGCAGTGCTAGACCTTCAAGGAGCGCGCCCCGATATACCGCAGATACGCAGTATTTT. It translates to CSARPSRSAPRYTADTQYF.

This clonotype was recorded at least ten times. The chain joins TRBV29-1 to TRBJ2-3; D unresolved. Germline CDR1 is SQVTM and CDR2 is ANQGSEA. There are 13 residues in the CDR3. V was cut by 0 bases and J by 1 base, with 5 bases left in between. The CDR3 DNA reads as TGCAGCGTTGAAGAGCCAGGCACAGATACGCAGTATTTT. It translates to CSVEEPGTDTQYF.

The gene calls are TRBV19 and TRBJ2-1; 8 nucleotides line up with TRBD2. The germline gives CDR1 LNHDA, CDR2 SQIVND (reference sequence). Trimming took 6 bases from V and 8 from J; bases not matched to a gene: 9. This CDR3 has 14 amino acids. The CDR3 nucleotides are TGTGCCAGTAGCGGAGCGGGAGTTGGGTATGAGCAGTTCTTC. Its protein product is CASSGAGVGYEQFF.

In this sample, this clonotype turned up many times. CDR3 nucleotide sequence: TGTGCCACCAGCCCTCAGGACAGCGCTGAAGCTTTCTTT. Residues: CATSPQDSAEAFF. V gene TRBV15 combines with J gene TRBJ1-1, with D tentatively TRBD1 (6 bases). V lost 5 bases to trimming and J lost 6 bases, with 13 bases between them. Germline V gene lookup returns CDR1 LNHNV and CDR2 YYDKDF (reference sequence). The CDR3 consists of 13 residues.

This clonotype was counted between two and nine times. V gene TRBV4-1 combines with J gene TRBJ2-7; 9 nucleotides match TRBD2. This CDR3 contains 16 residues. With V trimmed by 0 bases and J by 4 bases, 7 bases remained unmatched. The germline gives CDR1 MGHRA, CDR2 YSYEKL. This CDR3 reads CASSQELVAGAYEQYF. The CDR3 coding sequence is TGCGCCAGCAGCCAAGAGTTGGTAGCGGGAGCTTACGAGCAGTACTTC.

This clonotype was seen at least ten times. The CDR3 DNA reads TGTGCCAGCAGCCTGACAGGGTTTGGTCGATTTCAAGAGACCCAGTACTTC. It is translated as CASSLTGFGRFQETQYF. This chain links TRBV7-2 with TRBJ2-5; 7 bases match TRBD1. The CDR3 is 17 amino acids. Trimming removed 5 bases from V and 2 bases from J; junction bases left unmatched: 14. CDR1 SGHTA and CDR2 FQGNSA come from the germline V gene. Full variable domain (remainder filled in from reference TRBV7-2 and TRBJ2-5): GAGVSQSPSNKVTEKGKDVELRCDPISGHTALYWYRQSLGQGLEFLIYFQGNSAPDKSGLPSDRFSAERTGGSVSTLTIQRTQQEDSAVYLCASSLTGFGRFQETQYFGPGTRLLVL.

The table lists this clonotype with many counts. The genes are TRBV27 and TRBJ2-7, with 7 bases matching TRBD2. Germline CDR1 MNHEY, CDR2 SMNVEV (reference sequence). Trimming took 3 bases from V and 3 from J; bases not matched to a gene: 2. CDR3 size: 13 residues. The CDR3 DNA sequence: TGTGCCAGCAGTTTGACTAGCAGCTACGAGCAGTACTTC. Translated, it gives CASSLTSSYEQYF.

This clonotype was seen many times. The genes are TRBV28 and TRBJ1-5; D is ambiguous. The V gene's germline CDR1 is MDHEN and CDR2 SYDVKM. The V end was cut by 4 bases, the J end by 7 bases, with 5 bases between. The CDR3 totals 11 residues. The CDR3, as DNA: TGTGCCAGCAGTTCTAGACAGCCCCAGCATTTT. Encoded protein: CASSSRQPQHF.

The CDR3 region is CASSSVKGHHYEQYF. CDR3 sequence (DNA): TGTGCCAGCTCAAGTGTAAAGGGGCATCACTACGAGCAGTACTTC. This rearrangement joins TRBV18 to TRBJ2-7; weak D call: TRBD1 (5 bases). CDR1 is KGHSH, CDR2 LQKENI, per germline. CDR3 size: 15 residues. The V end lost 5 bases, the J end lost 3 bases, and 17 bases lay between the germline ends.

In the case of this clonotype: One base away lies a much larger clone, so this may be a sequencing read error. The V gene is TRBV2, the J gene TRBJ2-7, with TRBD1 matching 8 bases. The V and J ends lost 7 bases and 7 bases, in that order; junction bases with no gene match: 9. CDR3 length equals 13 residues. CDR1 and CDR2 (germline): SNHLY, FYNNEI. The CDR3 region is CASTMDRVDEQYF. CDR3 DNA sequence: TGTGCCAGCACCATGGACAGGGTCGATGAGCAGTACTTC.